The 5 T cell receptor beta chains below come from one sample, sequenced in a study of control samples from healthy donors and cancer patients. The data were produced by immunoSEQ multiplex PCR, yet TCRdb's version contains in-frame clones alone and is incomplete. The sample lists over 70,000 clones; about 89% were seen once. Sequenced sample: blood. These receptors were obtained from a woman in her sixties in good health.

CDR3 protein: CASSEFTGGGPQHF. As DNA, the CDR3 is TGTGCCAGCAGTGAGTTCACAGGGGGCGGTCCCCAGCATTTT. J is TRBJ1-5 and V is TRBV6-1; 9 positions agree with TRBD1. Per germline, CDR1 MNHNS and CDR2 SASEGT. The CDR3 sequence is 14 residues long. The trim removed 3 bases at V and 10 bases at J, leaving 7 bases unmatched.

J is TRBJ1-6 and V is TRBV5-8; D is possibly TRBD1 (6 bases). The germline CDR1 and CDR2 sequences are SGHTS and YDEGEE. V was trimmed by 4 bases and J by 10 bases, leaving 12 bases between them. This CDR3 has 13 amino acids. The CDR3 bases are TGTGCCAGCAGCAGGGGGATCGGCTCACCCCTCCACTTT. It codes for CASSRGIGSPLHF.

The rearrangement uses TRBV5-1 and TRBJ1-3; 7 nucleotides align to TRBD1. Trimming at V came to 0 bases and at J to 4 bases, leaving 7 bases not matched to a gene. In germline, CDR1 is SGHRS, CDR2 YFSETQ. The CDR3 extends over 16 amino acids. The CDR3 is CASSLAPGGTGNTIYF. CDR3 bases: TGCGCCAGCAGCTTGGCCCCAGGGGGTACGGGAAACACCATATATTTT.

In DNA form, the CDR3 reads TGTGCCAGCAGCTTAGGGCGGCTGGGGGGCTCTGGAAACACCATATATTTT. Protein: CASSLGRLGGSGNTIYF. The chain links TRBV7-9 to TRBJ1-3; a possible D gene is TRBD1 (5 bases). The CDR3 length is 17 residues. Trimming removed 1 base from V and 0 bases from J, with 13 bases in between. Germline V lookup: CDR1 SEHNR, CDR2 FQNEAQ (reference sequence).

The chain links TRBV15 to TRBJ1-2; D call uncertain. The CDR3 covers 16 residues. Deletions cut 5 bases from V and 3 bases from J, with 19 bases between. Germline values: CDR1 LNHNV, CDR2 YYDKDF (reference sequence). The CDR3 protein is CATSAYGRKAYYGYTF. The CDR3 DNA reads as TGTGCCACCAGCGCTTATGGACGGAAAGCCTACTATGGCTACACCTTC.